These 8 T cell receptor beta chains originate from one sample sequenced in a study of response to subunit inactivated influenza vaccine. TCRdb independently ran MiXCR on the RT-PCR reads; one entry per CDR3 protein. The data hold 860,000 or so distinct CDR3 sequences, with around 20% observed a single time. The sample in question was PBMCs from blood, obtained 4 to 6 days after vaccination. These receptors originate from a man between 50 and 59 years old who received an inactivated influenza vaccine.

The sample holds a few counts of this clonotype. The chain links TRBV28 to TRBJ2-1; D is perhaps TRBD2 (6 bases). The CDR3 runs 15 residues. Germline V gene data show CDR1 as MDHEN and CDR2 as SYDVKM. The germline V and J ends were trimmed by 6 bases and 0 bases, with 12 bases remaining between them. The CDR3 spells CASSIGGSSYNEQFF. The CDR3 DNA is TGTGCCAGCAGCATCGGAGGGAGCTCCTACAATGAGCAGTTCTTC.

In its sample, this clonotype was seen a few times. The chain has TRBV6-4 and TRBJ2-1, with TRBD1 as a possible D gene (5 bases). V was clipped by 5 bases and J by 9 bases, with 14 bases between them. Germline assignment: CDR1 MRHNA and CDR2 SNTAGT. The CDR3 runs 13 residues. The CDR3 nucleotides are TGTGCCAGCAGTCCAAGGACATTCGCTGAGCAGTTCTTC. Translated, it gives CASSPRTFAEQFF.

This chain's CDR3 is CSAKRGADTQYF. The CDR3 DNA reads as TGCAGTGCCAAAAGAGGGGCAGATACGCAGTATTTT. The J gene is TRBJ2-3, the V gene TRBV20-1, with D tentatively TRBD1 or TRBD2 (5 bases each). This CDR3 is 12 amino acids long. Trimming took 6 bases from V and 4 from J, leaving 11 bases between them. The germline V gene has CDR1 DFQATT and CDR2 SNEGSKA (reference sequence).

CDR3 coding DNA: TGCGCCAGCAGCCCACAGGGGACAGGGATAACTGAAGCTTTCTTT. Protein product: CASSPQGTGITEAFF. This sequence joins TRBV5-1 and TRBJ1-1; TRBD1 agrees at 9 bases. V shed 4 bases, J shed 5 bases, and the junction held 9 bases outside the gene matches. Germline V gives CDR1 SGHRS, CDR2 YFSETQ. CDR3 length equals 15 residues.

The V call is TRBV2, the J call TRBJ2-5; D ambiguous. Deletions cut 7 bases from V and 5 bases from J, with 11 bases between. CDR3 length: 12 amino acids. Germline CDR1 is SNHLY and CDR2 is FYNNEI. CDR3: CASMDGWETQYF. The CDR3 DNA follows: TGTGCCAGCATGGACGGTTGGGAGACCCAGTACTTC.

This clonotype has a handful of counts. The genes are TRBV28 and TRBJ2-1; no clear D gene. This CDR3 is 13 amino acids long. The germline V gene has CDR1 MDHEN and CDR2 SYDVKM. Deletions cut 1 base from V and 8 bases from J, with 9 bases between. CDR3 amino acids: CASSLFLLHEQFF. Written as DNA, the CDR3 is TGTGCCAGCAGTTTATTTTTGCTCCATGAGCAGTTCTTC.

In nucleotides, the CDR3 is TGTGCCAGCTCACCAATGACAGGGGGCTACGAGCAGTACTTC. As protein: CASSPMTGGYEQYF. The chain combines TRBV18 with TRBJ2-7; 9 bases are shared with TRBD1. Germline V lookup: CDR1 KGHSH, CDR2 LQKENI. CDR3 size: 14 residues. The V segment lost 2 bases and the J segment 3 bases; nucleotides outside the gene matches: 2.

This clonotype was observed a few times. The V gene is TRBV20-1, the J gene TRBJ2-2; tentatively, D is TRBD1 (6 bases). This CDR3 spans 15 amino acids. Deletions cut 3 bases from V and 5 bases from J, with 16 bases between. Germline V lookup: CDR1 DFQATT, CDR2 SNEGSKA (reference sequence). For the CDR3, the DNA is TGCAGTGCTAGGGGGACCGGGACACTGACCGGGGAGCTGTTTTTT. Residues: CSARGTGTLTGELFF.